The present entry profiles one TCR beta chain with its context. What it binds is not known. 13 Jbeta primers and 60 Vbeta primers were used for the PCR. Sequenced by immunoSEQ multiplex PCR; TCRdb stores in-frame clones only, minus some. The sample yields approximately 150,000 clones, around 90% seen once. This sample was taken from a study of cytomegalovirus exposure and HLA in healthy donors. Study results and caveats: TRBV6-2, TRBV6-3 and other indistinguishable V segments were excluded. Most observed TCR sequences were rare, whereas some public TCRs were detected in many donors. Presence/absence analysis assumed near-uniform sequencing depth across donors.

CDR1 MGHRA and CDR2 YSYEKL come from the germline V gene. V gave up 1 base and J gave up 5 bases; unmatched junction bases: 3. The CDR3 consists of 14 residues. Samples came from healthy bone marrow donors. The chain carries TRBV4-1 and TRBJ2-7; 9 nucleotides line up with TRBD1. This TCR was sampled from a woman aged 25-40 years in good health and CMV-seronegative. The specimen sequenced was PBMCs. The CDR3 nucleotides are TGCGCCAGCAGCCAAGGAACAGGGGGCAACGAGCAGTACTTC. Amino acid sequence: CASSQGTGGNEQYF.